These 18 T cell receptor beta chains originate from one sample sequenced in a study of blood T cell repertoires in COVID-19. This table comes from immunoSEQ multiplex PCR, and its TCRdb copy is limited to in-frame clones, with some not included. This table holds roughly 290,000 clones, 70% to 90% found once. Material for sequencing was PBMCs or T cells enriched from blood (not recorded which). Receptor source: a woman aged 30 to 39 who had recovered from COVID-19.

The gene calls are TRBV6-5 and TRBJ2-2, with a tentative D call TRBD2 (5 bases). This CDR3 spans 13 amino acids. The germline V and J ends were trimmed by 8 bases and 2 bases, with 9 bases remaining between them. Germline V gives CDR1 MNHEY, CDR2 SVGAGI. In DNA, the CDR3 is TGTGCCAGCCGACTAACAAACACCGGGGAGCTGTTTTTT. This codes for CASRLTNTGELFF.

The chain has TRBV5-4 and TRBJ2-7; D remains unclear. CDR1 and CDR2 from the germline V gene are SGHNT and YYREEE (reference sequence). Trimming pared 4 bases from V and 0 bases from J, leaving 14 bases between. This CDR3 region has 15 residues. CDR3 protein: CASSPDTKSSYEQYF. The CDR3 DNA reads TGTGCCAGCAGCCCAGACACGAAAAGCTCCTACGAGCAGTACTTC.

The chain employs TRBV4-1 and TRBJ1-2; D gene uncertain. V lost 1 base to trimming and J lost 1 base, with 7 bases between them. The CDR3 is 14 residues long. The germline V gene has CDR1 MGHRA and CDR2 YSYEKL. This chain's CDR3 is CASSQGRDNYGYTF. The DNA of the CDR3 is TGCGCCAGCAGCCAAGGGAGGGATAACTATGGCTACACCTTC.

The chain joins TRBV28 to TRBJ1-5, with 8 bases identical to TRBD1. The J segment lost 3 bases and the V segment lost 7 bases, leaving 11 bases of the junction unmatched. The germline V gene encodes CDR1 MDHEN and CDR2 SYDVKM. The length of the CDR3 is 16 residues. CDR3: CASTPLRTGSNQPQHF. The CDR3 DNA reads TGTGCCAGCACCCCCCTACGGACAGGGTCCAATCAGCCCCAGCATTTT.

V is TRBV14 and J is TRBJ2-7; 12 bases agree with TRBD2. The V gene's germline CDR1 is SGHDN and CDR2 FVKESK. The CDR3 has 17 residues. The J segment lost 2 bases and the V segment lost 5 bases, leaving 10 bases of the junction unmatched. The CDR3 region is CASSSPGLAGLAYEQYF. The CDR3 nucleotides read TGTGCCAGCAGCTCCCCGGGACTAGCGGGCCTTGCCTACGAGCAGTACTTC.

On this clone itself: Additional DNA sequences in this sample encode the identical CDR3. V is TRBV7-3 and J is TRBJ1-1, with D tentatively TRBD1 (5 bases). Germline CDR1 SGHTA, CDR2 FQGTGA. V was clipped by 2 bases and J by 2 bases, with 6 bases between them. There are 13 residues in the CDR3. The CDR3 sequence: CASSLQGNTEAFF. The DNA of the CDR3 is TGTGCCAGCAGCTTACAGGGTAACACTGAAGCTTTCTTT.

This clone has only one observation. The chain joins TRBV27 to TRBJ1-3; D is undetermined. Germline V gene sequence: CDR1 MNHEY, CDR2 SMNVEV (reference sequence). V was trimmed by 8 bases and J by 0 bases, leaving 11 bases between them. This CDR3 region has 14 residues. CDR3 loop: CASARESSGNTIYF. The CDR3 DNA is TGTGCCAGCGCCCGGGAGAGCTCTGGAAACACCATATATTTT.

The chain couples TRBV3-1 (or the pseudogene TRBV3-2) to TRBJ1-4, with D maybe TRBD1 (5 bases). The germline V and J ends were trimmed by 8 bases and 7 bases, with 14 bases remaining between them. This CDR3 has 13 residues. Germline lookup yields CDR1 LGHDT and CDR2 YNNKEL (reference sequence). The CDR3 is CASDIRGREKLFF. CDR3 DNA sequence: TGTGCCAGCGATATTAGGGGCCGTGAAAAACTGTTTTTT.

The chain recombines TRBV5-6 with TRBJ1-2; D is unclear. Germline CDR1 is SGHDT and CDR2 is YYEEEE. V gave up 0 bases and J gave up 8 bases, with 17 bases separating them. This CDR3 spans 15 amino acids. CDR3 coding DNA: TGTGCCAGCAGCTTGGTAGCCGGGGTTGTGGAAGGCTACACCTTC. This codes for CASSLVAGVVEGYTF.

This clone occurred once. The chain carries TRBV11-3 and TRBJ2-3; 7 nucleotides align to TRBD2. The CDR3 length is 15 residues. Germline CDR1 is SGHNT and CDR2 is YENEEA. V shed 2 bases and J 8 bases; nucleotides not matched to a gene: 10. This CDR3 is CASSLSGPGGGTQYF. The CDR3 DNA follows: TGTGCCAGCAGCTTATCGGGACCGGGGGGAGGTACGCAGTATTTT.

This rearrangement joins TRBV28 to TRBJ2-1; TRBD1 matches at 8 bases. CDR1 and CDR2 (germline): MDHEN, SYDVKM. The CDR3 spans 17 residues. V gave up 3 bases and J gave up 6 bases; unmatched junction bases: 13. CDR3 sequence reads: CASSFRARGRSGNEQFF. In nucleotides, the CDR3 is TGTGCCAGCAGTTTTCGTGCCAGGGGGCGATCGGGCAATGAGCAGTTCTTC.

This chain joins TRBV29-1 and TRBJ2-1, with TRBD1 identical over 7 bases. V trimming: 5 bases; J trimming: 5 bases; junction bases outside the gene matches: 3. CDR1 is SQVTM, CDR2 ANQGSEA, per germline. CDR3 size: 12 residues. CDR3 in amino acids: CSVRQGDNEQFF. Written as DNA, the CDR3 is TGCAGCGTTCGACAGGGCGACAATGAGCAGTTCTTC.

The V gene is TRBV28, the J gene TRBJ1-4; TRBD1 is a possible D gene (6 bases). CDR1 is MDHEN and CDR2 is SYDVKM in the germline V gene. V gave up 6 bases and J gave up 5 bases, with 13 bases separating them. The CDR3 contains 14 residues. The chain's CDR3 is CASSVPQGNEKLFF. The CDR3 nucleotides read TGTGCCAGCAGCGTACCACAGGGAAATGAAAAACTGTTTTTT.

As regards this clone: A read error is possible here, since a much larger clone lies one base away. This CDR3 reads CASSTKREGLGNEQFF. CDR3 sequence (DNA): TGTGCCAGCAGTACAAAGCGGGAGGGCCTGGGCAATGAGCAGTTCTTC. The chain links TRBV9 to TRBJ2-1; 10 nucleotides align to TRBD2. CDR1 and CDR2 (germline): SGDLS, YYNGEE. The V and J ends lost 5 bases and 6 bases, in that order; junction bases with no gene match: 11. The CDR3 has 16 residues.

The chain couples TRBV7-2 to TRBJ1-3, with 7 bases that match TRBD1. Trimming removed 7 bases from V and 8 bases from J; junction bases left unmatched: 11. Germline CDR1 is SGHTA and CDR2 is FQGNSA. The CDR3 consists of 14 residues. The DNA of the CDR3 is TGTGCCAGCACTCCGGGACAGACCGGCCACACCATATATTTT. This gives the protein CASTPGQTGHTIYF.

This sequence joins TRBV2 and TRBJ2-1; 11 nucleotides line up with TRBD2. The ends lost 2 bases at V and 6 bases at J; junction bases unmatched: 9. The CDR3 is made up of 17 amino acids. Per germline, CDR1 SNHLY and CDR2 FYNNEI. The CDR3 coding sequence is TGTGCCAGCAGTGAATCTTTCCCGGGACTAGCGGTCAATGAGCAGTTCTTC. Amino acids: CASSESFPGLAVNEQFF.

J is TRBJ1-2 and V is TRBV28, with a weak D call TRBD1 (5 bases). Germline CDR1 reads MDHEN; CDR2 reads SYDVKM. V was trimmed by 6 bases and J by 2 bases, leaving 16 bases between them. The CDR3 totals 15 residues. As DNA, the CDR3 is TGTGCCAGCAGCCAGAAGGGGCTGGGAAACTATGGCTACACCTTC. Encoded protein: CASSQKGLGNYGYTF.

About this clone: Mismatch with germline at one junction end may stem from a read error. This chain uses TRBV7-2 with TRBJ1-4; 7 positions match TRBD1. The CDR3 contains 16 residues. Germline V gene lookup returns CDR1 SGHTA and CDR2 FQGNSA. DNA of the CDR3: TGTGCCAGCACCTTACAGGGGCCAGGAACTAATGAAAAACTGTTTTTT. Translated: CASTLQGPGTNEKLFF.